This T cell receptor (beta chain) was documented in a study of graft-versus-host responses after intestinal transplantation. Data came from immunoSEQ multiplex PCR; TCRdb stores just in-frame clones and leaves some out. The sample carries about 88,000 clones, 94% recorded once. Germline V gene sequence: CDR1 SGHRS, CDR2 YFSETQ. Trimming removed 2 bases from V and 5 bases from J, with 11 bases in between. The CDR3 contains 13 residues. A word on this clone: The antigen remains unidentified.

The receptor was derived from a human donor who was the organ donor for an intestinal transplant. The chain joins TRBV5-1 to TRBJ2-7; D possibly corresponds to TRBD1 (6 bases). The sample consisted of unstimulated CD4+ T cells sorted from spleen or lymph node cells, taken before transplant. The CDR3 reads CASSFRGGNEQYF. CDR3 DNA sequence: TGCGCCAGCAGCTTCAGGGGTGGAAACGAGCAGTACTTC.